The sequence of this T cell receptor (beta chain) was determined in a study of radiotherapy plus CTLA-4 blockade in lung cancer. Study-wide results and caveats: Blood saw expansion of tumor-derived TCR clones after radiotherapy plus ipilimumab. Interferon-beta and early blood T cell clone dynamics reportedly predicted response best.

In regard to this clone: Its matching antigen is unknown.

The data were produced by immunoSEQ multiplex PCR, yet TCRdb's version contains in-frame clones alone and is incomplete. The sample shows about 43,000 clones, less than 75% of them seen only once. This CDR3 is 15 amino acids long. Germline V gene data show CDR1 as MNHEY and CDR2 as SVGAGI. V lost 5 bases, J lost 10 bases, and 9 bases stayed unmatched. People whose metastatic non-small-cell lung cancer was chemo-refractory got focal radiation along with CTLA-4 blockade by ipilimumab. Sequencing was performed on peripheral blood, taken from a patient treated with radiotherapy plus ipilimumab. J is TRBJ1-6 and V is TRBV6-5; 9 positions agree with TRBD1. The clonotype originates from a human donor with non-small cell lung cancer who had a partial response to radiotherapy plus ipilimumab. Here the CDR3 DNA reads TGTGCCAGCAGTACAACCGGGACAGGGCCATCACCCCTCCACTTT. Amino acids: CASSTTGTGPSPLHF.